A single sample gave rise to the 2 T cell receptor beta chains below, sequenced in a study of T cell changes during pregnancy in multiple sclerosis. The table came from immunoSEQ multiplex PCR; TCRdb's copy has only in-frame clones and leaves some out. The sample contains about 73,000 clones, 75% to 90% of which appear only once. The specimen comprised peripheral blood, sampled after pregnancy. These receptors all stem from a female donor in good health, enrolled as a control in a pregnancy study.

The rearrangement links TRBV29-1 to TRBJ1-2; D not certain. Germline assignment: CDR1 SQVTM and CDR2 ANQGSEA. The ends were cut back, 3 bases at V and 8 bases at J, with 16 bases in the middle. This CDR3 has 13 amino acids. As DNA, the CDR3 is TGCAGCGTTGATCTGGGTCGCCCGGGAGGCTACACCTTC. Translation: CSVDLGRPGGYTF. Combining the CDR3 with reference TRBV29-1 and TRBJ1-2 gives the whole variable domain SAVISQKPSRDICQRGTSLTIQCQVDSQVTMMFWYRQQPGQSLTLIATANQGSEATYESGFVIDKFPISRPNLTFSTLTVSNMSPEDSSIYLCSVDLGRPGGYTFGSGTRLTVV.

J is TRBJ1-2 and V is TRBV10-3; the match to TRBD1 covers 11 bases. The CDR3 is 15 residues long. CDR1 ENHRY and CDR2 SYGVKD come from the germline V gene. V lost 5 bases to trimming and J lost 2 bases; unmatched junction nucleotides: 4. The CDR3 sequence: CAISPGQGGNYGYTF. In DNA form, the CDR3 reads TGTGCCATCAGTCCGGGACAGGGGGGAAACTATGGCTACACCTTC.